This T cell receptor beta chain was found in a study of identical twins. Germline CDR1 SGHVS, CDR2 FNYEAQ. This CDR3 is built from 14 residues. V gave up 3 bases and J gave up 6 bases, with 15 bases separating them. Via MiXCR, TCRdb re-called the 5' RACE reads, giving one row per CDR3 protein. The table includes around 670,000 distinct CDR3 sequences, 6% to 6.5% detected once. The rearrangement links TRBV7-6 to TRBJ2-7; D is tentatively TRBD1 or TRBD2 (7 bases each). Sequences were obtained from naive T cells sorted from blood. The clonotype comes from a young man in good health. The CDR3 bases are TGTGCCAGCAGCTTGTTAACAGGGGAGGGCGAGCAGTACTTC. Translating gives CASSLLTGEGEQYF.